Each of the 3 T cell receptor beta chains below was sequenced from the same sample in a study of radiotherapy plus CTLA-4 blockade in lung cancer. Sequenced by immunoSEQ multiplex PCR; TCRdb stores in-frame clones only, minus some. The repertoire has approximately 80,000 clones, more than 60% of them found once; the top ten carry roughly 23%. Sequencing was performed on peripheral blood, taken from a patient treated with radiotherapy plus ipilimumab. These receptors were taken from a human donor with non-small cell lung cancer whose response to radiotherapy plus ipilimumab could not be evaluated. Some clones in this sample may be carry-over from other donors' samples.

This clone was detected a few times. The genes are TRBV7-2 and TRBJ1-3; unclear D gene. This CDR3 contains 14 residues. V lost 1 base, J lost 2 bases, and 6 bases lay in between. Germline V lookup: CDR1 SGHTA, CDR2 FQGNSA. The CDR3 reads CASSLGGTGNTIYF. CDR3 DNA: TGTGCCAGCAGCTTAGGCGGCACTGGAAACACCATATATTTT.

The chain uses TRBV7-2 and TRBJ1-6; a possible D gene is TRBD1 (5 bases). Germline values: CDR1 SGHTA, CDR2 FQGNSA. V was shortened by 2 bases and J by 10 bases, with 12 bases between the two germline ends. The CDR3 is made up of 14 amino acids. CDR3 bases: TGTGCCAGCAGCTTATCTCAGGGCGAATCACCCCTCCACTTT. It specifies CASSLSQGESPLHF.

This clone has more than one count but fewer than ten. The V and J genes are TRBV19 and TRBJ1-1; D possibly corresponds to TRBD1 (6 bases). CDR1 and CDR2 from the germline V gene are LNHDA and SQIVND (reference sequence). This CDR3 has 12 residues. Trimming shortened V by 6 bases and J by 7 bases, and 12 bases separated the two germline ends. CDR3 in DNA: TGTGCCAGTAGGGACAGCTTCCTTGAAGCTTTCTTT. Its translation is CASRDSFLEAFF.